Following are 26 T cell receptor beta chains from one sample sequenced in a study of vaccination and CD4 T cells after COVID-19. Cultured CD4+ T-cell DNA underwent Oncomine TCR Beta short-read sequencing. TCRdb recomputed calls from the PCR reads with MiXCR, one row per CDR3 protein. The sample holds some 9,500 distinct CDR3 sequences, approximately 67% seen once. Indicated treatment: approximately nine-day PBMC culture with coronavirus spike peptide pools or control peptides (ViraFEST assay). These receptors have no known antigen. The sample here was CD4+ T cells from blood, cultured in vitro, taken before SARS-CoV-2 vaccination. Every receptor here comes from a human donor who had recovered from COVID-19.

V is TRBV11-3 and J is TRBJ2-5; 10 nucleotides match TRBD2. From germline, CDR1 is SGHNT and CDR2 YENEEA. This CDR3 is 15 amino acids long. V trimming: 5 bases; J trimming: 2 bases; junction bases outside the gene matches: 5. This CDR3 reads CASSLGLAAQETQYF. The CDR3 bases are TGTGCCAGCAGCCTAGGACTAGCGGCACAAGAGACCCAGTACTTC.

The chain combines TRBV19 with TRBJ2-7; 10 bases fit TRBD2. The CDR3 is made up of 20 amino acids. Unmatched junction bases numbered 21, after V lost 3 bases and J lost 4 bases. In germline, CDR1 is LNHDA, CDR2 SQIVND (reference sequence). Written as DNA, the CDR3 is TGTGCCAGTAGTATGGGGGGTGTTGATCAGCGGGAGGGCCCTCGTTACGAGCAGTACTTC. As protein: CASSMGGVDQREGPRYEQYF.

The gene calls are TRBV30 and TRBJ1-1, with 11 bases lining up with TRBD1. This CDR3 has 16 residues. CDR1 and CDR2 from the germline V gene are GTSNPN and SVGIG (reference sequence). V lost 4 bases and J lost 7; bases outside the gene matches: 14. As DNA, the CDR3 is TGTGCCTGGATGAACTATGGGACAGGGGGATCTGATGAAGCTTTCTTT. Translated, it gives CAWMNYGTGGSDEAFF.

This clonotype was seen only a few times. CDR3 bases: TGTGCCAGCTCACCACTCTCGGTCAGTCAGGCCCCTTACTATGGCTACACCTTC. It encodes CASSPLSVSQAPYYGYTF. The rearrangement uses TRBV18 and TRBJ1-2, with D unclear. The CDR3 contains 18 residues. Germline V gene data show CDR1 as KGHSH and CDR2 as LQKENI. V lost 1 base and J lost 3, with 21 bases in between.

The CDR3 bases are TGCAGTGCTACCGGGGGCTCTGGAAACACCATATATTTT. Translating it yields CSATGGSGNTIYF. The chain has TRBV20-1 and TRBJ1-3; the D gene is possibly TRBD1 (5 bases). The V end was cut by 4 bases, the J end by 0 bases, with 7 bases between. The CDR3 covers 13 residues. Germline-derived CDR1 and CDR2 are DFQATT and SNEGSKA (reference sequence).

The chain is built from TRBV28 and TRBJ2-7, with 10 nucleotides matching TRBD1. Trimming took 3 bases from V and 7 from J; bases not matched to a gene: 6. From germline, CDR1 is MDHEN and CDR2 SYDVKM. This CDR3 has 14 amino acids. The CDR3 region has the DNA TGTGCCAGCAGTTTTTGGGTGGACAGGGGGGAGCAGTACTTC. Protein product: CASSFWVDRGEQYF.

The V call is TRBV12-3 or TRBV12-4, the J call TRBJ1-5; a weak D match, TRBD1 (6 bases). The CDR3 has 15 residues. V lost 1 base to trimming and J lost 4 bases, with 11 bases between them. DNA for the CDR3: TGTGCCAGCAGTTTAGGAGGGACAATTAATCAGCCCCAGCATTTT. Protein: CASSLGGTINQPQHF.

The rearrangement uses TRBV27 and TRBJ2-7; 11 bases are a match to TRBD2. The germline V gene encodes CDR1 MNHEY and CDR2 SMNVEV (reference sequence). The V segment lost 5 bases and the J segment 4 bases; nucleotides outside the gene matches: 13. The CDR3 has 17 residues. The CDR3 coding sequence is TGTGCCAGCAGTACAGTCTTGAGACTAGCGGGGCAGTACGAGCAGTACTTC. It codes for CASSTVLRLAGQYEQYF.

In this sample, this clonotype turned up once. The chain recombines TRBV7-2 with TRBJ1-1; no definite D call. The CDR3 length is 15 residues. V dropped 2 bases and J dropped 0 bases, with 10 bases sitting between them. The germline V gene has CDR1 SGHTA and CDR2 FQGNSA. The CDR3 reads CASSLFGTMNTEAFF. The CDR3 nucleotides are TGTGCCAGCAGCTTATTCGGAACTATGAACACTGAAGCTTTCTTT.

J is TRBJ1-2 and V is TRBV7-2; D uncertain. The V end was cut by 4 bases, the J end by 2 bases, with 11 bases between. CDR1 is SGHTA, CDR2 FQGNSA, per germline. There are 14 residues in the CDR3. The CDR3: CASSSDRSNYGYTF. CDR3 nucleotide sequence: TGTGCCAGCAGCTCCGACCGCTCAAACTATGGCTACACCTTC.

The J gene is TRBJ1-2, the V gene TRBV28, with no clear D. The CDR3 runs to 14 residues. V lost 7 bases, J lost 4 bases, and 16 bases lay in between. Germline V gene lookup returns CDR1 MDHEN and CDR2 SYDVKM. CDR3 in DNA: TGTGCCAGCACTCGTCCCGGAATCCTCTATGGCTACACCTTC. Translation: CASTRPGILYGYTF.

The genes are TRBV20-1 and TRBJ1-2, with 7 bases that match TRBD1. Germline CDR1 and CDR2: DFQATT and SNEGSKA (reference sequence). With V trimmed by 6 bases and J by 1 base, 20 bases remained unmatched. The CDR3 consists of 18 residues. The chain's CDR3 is CSAQKDRLDALGNYGYTF. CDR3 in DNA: TGCAGTGCGCAGAAGGACAGGTTGGACGCTTTGGGTAACTATGGCTACACCTTC.

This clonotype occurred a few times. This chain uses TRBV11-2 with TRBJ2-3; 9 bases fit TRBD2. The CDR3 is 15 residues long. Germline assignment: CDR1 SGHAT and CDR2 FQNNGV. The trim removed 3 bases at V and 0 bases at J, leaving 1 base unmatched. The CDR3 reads CASSFTSGSTDTQYF. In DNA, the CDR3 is TGTGCCAGCAGCTTTACTAGCGGGAGCACAGATACGCAGTATTTT. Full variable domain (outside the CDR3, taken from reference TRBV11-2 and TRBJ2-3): EAGVAQSPRYKIIEKRQSVAFWCNPISGHATLYWYQQILGQGPKLLIQFQNNGVVDDSQLPKDRFSAERLKGVDSTLKIQPAKLEDSAVYLCASSFTSGSTDTQYFGPGTRLTVL.

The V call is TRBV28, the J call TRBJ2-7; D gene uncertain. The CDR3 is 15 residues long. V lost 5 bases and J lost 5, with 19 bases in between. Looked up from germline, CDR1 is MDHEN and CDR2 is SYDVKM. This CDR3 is CASSPLGVRTDEQYF. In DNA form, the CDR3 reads TGTGCCAGCAGTCCCCTGGGCGTCCGAACGGACGAGCAGTACTTC.

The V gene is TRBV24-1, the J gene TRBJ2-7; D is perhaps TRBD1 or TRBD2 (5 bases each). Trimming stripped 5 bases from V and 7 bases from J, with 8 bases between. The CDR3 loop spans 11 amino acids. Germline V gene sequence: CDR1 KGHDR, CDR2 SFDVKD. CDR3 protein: CATSGGREQYF. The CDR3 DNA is TGTGCCACCAGTGGGGGACGGGAGCAGTACTTC.

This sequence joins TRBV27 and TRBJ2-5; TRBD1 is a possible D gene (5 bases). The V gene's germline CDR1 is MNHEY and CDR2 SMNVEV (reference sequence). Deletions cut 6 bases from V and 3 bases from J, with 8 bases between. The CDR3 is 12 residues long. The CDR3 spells CASRTAKETQYF. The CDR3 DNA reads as TGTGCCAGCAGGACAGCCAAAGAGACCCAGTACTTC.

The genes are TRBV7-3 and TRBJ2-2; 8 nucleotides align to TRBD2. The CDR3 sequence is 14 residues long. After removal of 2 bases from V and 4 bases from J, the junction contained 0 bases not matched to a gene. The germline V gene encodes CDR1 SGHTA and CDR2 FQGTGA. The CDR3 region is CASSLLAGTGELFF. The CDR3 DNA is TGTGCCAGCAGCTTACTAGCGGGCACCGGGGAGCTGTTTTTT.

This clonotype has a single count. Written as DNA, the CDR3 is TGCAGCGCGGGCTTTCCAAATCAGCCCCAGCATTTT. It translates to CSAGFPNQPQHF. This chain joins TRBV29-1 and TRBJ1-5; unclear D gene. Germline CDR1 is SQVTM and CDR2 is ANQGSEA. The CDR3 runs 12 residues. Trimming cost V 7 bases and J 4 bases, with 11 bases left between them. Using reference TRBV29-1 and TRBJ1-5 for the parts outside the CDR3, the full variable domain is SAVISQKPSRDICQRGTSLTIQCQVDSQVTMMFWYRQQPGQSLTLIATANQGSEATYESGFVIDKFPISRPNLTFSTLTVSNMSPEDSSIYLCSAGFPNQPQHFGDGTRLSIL.

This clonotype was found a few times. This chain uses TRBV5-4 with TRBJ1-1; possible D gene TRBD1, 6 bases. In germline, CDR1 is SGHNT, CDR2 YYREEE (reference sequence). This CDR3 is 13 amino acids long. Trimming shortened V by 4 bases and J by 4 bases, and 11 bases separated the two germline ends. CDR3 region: CASSPQGRTEAFF. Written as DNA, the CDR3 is TGTGCCAGCAGCCCTCAGGGGCGCACTGAAGCTTTCTTT.

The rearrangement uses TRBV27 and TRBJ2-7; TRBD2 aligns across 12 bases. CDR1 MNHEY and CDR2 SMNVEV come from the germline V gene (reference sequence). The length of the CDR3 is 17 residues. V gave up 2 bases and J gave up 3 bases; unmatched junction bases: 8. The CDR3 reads CASSLRTSGEGVYEQYF. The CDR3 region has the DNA TGTGCCAGCAGTTTAAGGACTAGCGGGGAGGGGGTCTACGAGCAGTACTTC.

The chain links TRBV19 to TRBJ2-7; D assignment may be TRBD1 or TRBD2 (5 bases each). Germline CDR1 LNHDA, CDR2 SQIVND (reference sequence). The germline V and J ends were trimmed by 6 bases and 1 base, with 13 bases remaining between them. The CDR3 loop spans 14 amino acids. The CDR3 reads CASRDRDGSYEQYF. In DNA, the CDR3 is TGTGCCAGTAGAGACCGGGACGGATCCTACGAGCAGTACTTC.

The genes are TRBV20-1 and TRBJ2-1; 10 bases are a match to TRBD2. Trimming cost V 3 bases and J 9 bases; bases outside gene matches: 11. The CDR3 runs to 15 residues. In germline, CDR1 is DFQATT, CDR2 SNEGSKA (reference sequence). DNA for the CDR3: TGCAGTGCTAGTCGGACGGCTAGCGGGAGCGGTGAGCAGTTCTTC. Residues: CSASRTASGSGEQFF.

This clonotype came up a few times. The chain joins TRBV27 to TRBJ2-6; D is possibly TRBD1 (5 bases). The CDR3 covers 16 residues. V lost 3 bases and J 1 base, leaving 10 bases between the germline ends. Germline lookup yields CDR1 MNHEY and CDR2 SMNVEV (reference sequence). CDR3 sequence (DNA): TGTGCCAGCAGTTTTCCCAGGACATCTGGGGCCAACGTCCTGACTTTC. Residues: CASSFPRTSGANVLTF.

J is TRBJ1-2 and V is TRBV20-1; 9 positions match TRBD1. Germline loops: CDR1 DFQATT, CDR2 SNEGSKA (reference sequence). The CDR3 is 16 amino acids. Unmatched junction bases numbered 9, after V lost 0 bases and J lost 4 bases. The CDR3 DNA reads TGCAGTGCTAGAGACCCGGGACAGGGAGGGAGCTATGGCTACACCTTC. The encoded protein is CSARDPGQGGSYGYTF.

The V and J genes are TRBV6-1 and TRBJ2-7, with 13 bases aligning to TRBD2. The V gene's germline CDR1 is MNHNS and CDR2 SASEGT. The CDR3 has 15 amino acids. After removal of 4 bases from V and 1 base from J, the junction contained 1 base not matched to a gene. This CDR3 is CASSGLAGGSYEQYF. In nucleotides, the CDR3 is TGTGCCAGCAGTGGACTAGCGGGAGGATCCTACGAGCAGTACTTC.

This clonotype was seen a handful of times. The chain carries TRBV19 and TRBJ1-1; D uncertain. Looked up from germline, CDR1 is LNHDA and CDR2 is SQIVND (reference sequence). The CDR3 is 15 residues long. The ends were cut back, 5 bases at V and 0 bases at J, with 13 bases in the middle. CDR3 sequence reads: CASSPSRQMNTEAFF. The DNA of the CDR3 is TGTGCCAGTAGTCCCTCGAGGCAGATGAACACTGAAGCTTTCTTT.